The next 24 T cell receptor beta chains were all read from a single sample in a study of identical twins (dated by TCRdb to between 2015 and 2016). Libraries were constructed by 5' RACE. The reads were generated on an Illumina HiSeq 2000. TCRdb reprocessing: public reads trimmed at Q25 with fastp, clones called with MiXCR, in-frame beta chains kept. For every CDR3 protein sequence, its rows merge into one entry that carries the most common genes and DNA. This sample has approximately 490,000 distinct CDR3 sequences in its table, and around 24% of those were observed once. 0.48% of the sample is held by the ten biggest clonotypes. Another study also made use of these data, one on yellow fever vaccine responses in identical twins.

Material: CD4+ T cells sorted from blood. These receptors all come from a woman in her late teens or twenties in good health.

A few counts support this clonotype. The rearrangement links TRBV18 to TRBJ2-5; no definite D call. Trimming pared 2 bases from V and 0 bases from J, leaving 10 bases between. Germline V gives CDR1 KGHSH, CDR2 LQKENI. The CDR3 is 15 amino acids. CDR3 sequence (DNA): TGTGCCAGCTCACCAGGGCAGATGTACCAAGAGACCCAGTACTTC. It encodes CASSPGQMYQETQYF.

This clonotype is a singleton in its sample. This CDR3 is CSAIRAGGGSYEQYF. CDR3 coding DNA: TGCAGTGCTATACGTGCGGGAGGGGGCTCCTACGAGCAGTACTTC. This chain connects TRBV20-1 to TRBJ2-7, with 9 bases matching TRBD2. Germline V CDR1 and CDR2: DFQATT, SNEGSKA (reference sequence). CDR3 length equals 15 residues. V shed 4 bases, J shed 0 bases, and the junction held 7 bases outside the gene matches.

The CDR3 nucleotides read TGTGCCAGCAGCGCATACGGGACTAGCGGAGCCGATACGCAGTATTTT. This codes for CASSAYGTSGADTQYF. This chain connects TRBV7-2 to TRBJ2-3; TRBD2 agrees at 11 bases. Trimming took 5 bases from V and 6 from J; bases not matched to a gene: 10. The CDR3 has 16 amino acids. Germline CDR1 reads SGHTA; CDR2 reads FQGNSA.

This clonotype came up a few times. This chain uses TRBV28 with TRBJ2-6; maybe TRBD2 (5 bases). This CDR3 spans 15 amino acids. The germline V gene has CDR1 MDHEN and CDR2 SYDVKM. Trimming took 7 bases from V and 1 from J, leaving 11 bases between them. As DNA, the CDR3 is TGTGCCAGCACTACGAGCGGTTCTGGGGCCAACGTCCTGACTTTC. It specifies CASTTSGSGANVLTF.

The rearrangement uses TRBV20-1 and TRBJ2-1; maybe TRBD1 (6 bases). The V gene's germline CDR1 is DFQATT and CDR2 SNEGSKA (reference sequence). Trimming left V 0 bases short and J 5 bases short, with 11 bases between. This CDR3 has 14 residues. CDR3 sequence: CSARDGTINNEQFF. CDR3 DNA: TGCAGTGCTAGAGATGGGACAATAAACAATGAGCAGTTCTTC.

The chain uses TRBV7-9 and TRBJ2-3; maybe TRBD1 (6 bases). This CDR3 has 16 residues. The germline V and J ends were trimmed by 3 bases and 2 bases, with 15 bases remaining between them. CDR1 and CDR2 (germline): SEHNR, FQNEAQ (reference sequence). CDR3 coding DNA: TGTGCCAGCAGCTTGGGCCACGGGACACTCACAGATACGCAGTATTTT. As protein: CASSLGHGTLTDTQYF.

The J gene is TRBJ1-1, the V gene TRBV11-2, with 7 bases identical to TRBD1. The CDR3 runs 13 residues. The germline CDR1 and CDR2 sequences are SGHAT and FQNNGV. V dropped 5 bases and J dropped 7; count of bases not matched to a gene: 7. CDR3 sequence: CASSPGTVNEAFF. The CDR3, as DNA: TGTGCCAGCAGCCCGGGGACAGTAAATGAAGCTTTCTTT.

The sample holds a few counts of this clonotype. This chain uses TRBV12-3 or TRBV12-4 with TRBJ2-7; D call uncertain. Trimming stripped 6 bases from V and 0 bases from J, with 9 bases between. The CDR3 spans 13 residues. The CDR3 loop is CASSPHSSYEQYF. The CDR3 nucleotides are TGTGCCAGCAGCCCCCATAGCTCCTACGAGCAGTACTTC.

The rearrangement links TRBV12-3 or TRBV12-4 to TRBJ2-7; D gene uncertain. V was pared by 3 bases and J by 5 bases, with 23 bases between. This CDR3 spans 17 amino acids. The CDR3 region has the DNA TGTGCCAGCAGTTTCAAGCCCCCCGGCTCCGGTCTCCACGAGCAGTACTTC. It encodes CASSFKPPGSGLHEQYF.

This clonotype showed up just a few times. The CDR3 DNA sequence: TGTGCCAGCAGTTCCTTGGACGGCGGGGGCACAGATACGCAGTATTTT. Its translation: CASSSLDGGGTDTQYF. This chain uses TRBV6-5 with TRBJ2-3; D is perhaps TRBD2 (6 bases). The CDR3 consists of 16 residues. The V and J ends lost 4 bases and 1 base respectively, with 15 bases between them. CDR1 is MNHEY and CDR2 is SVGAGI in the germline V gene.

The chain is built from TRBV11-2 and TRBJ2-1, with D hard to call. The CDR3 contains 16 residues. The V end lost 2 bases, the J end lost 1 base, and 12 bases lay between the germline ends. Looked up from germline, CDR1 is SGHAT and CDR2 is FQNNGV. This CDR3 is CASSLWMSESYNEQFF. The CDR3 DNA is TGTGCCAGCAGCTTATGGATGTCGGAGTCCTACAATGAGCAGTTCTTC.

This clonotype has a handful of counts. The chain uses TRBV10-3 and TRBJ2-3, with 7 bases matching TRBD2. V shed 10 bases and J 3 bases; nucleotides not matched to a gene: 10. The CDR3 runs 14 residues. Germline-derived CDR1 and CDR2 are ENHRY and SYGVKD. DNA for the CDR3: TGTGCCACTCGAGGTACCGGGGGGACAGATACGCAGTATTTT. As protein: CATRGTGGTDTQYF.

There are a few counts of this clonotype. This chain uses TRBV12-3 or TRBV12-4 with TRBJ1-1, with 10 bases identical to TRBD1. The junction had 6 bases not matched to a gene; V was cut back by 5 bases and J by 3 bases. The CDR3 runs to 15 residues. The chain's CDR3 is CASSIPDRGHTEAFF. For the CDR3, the DNA is TGTGCCAGCAGTATCCCTGACAGGGGGCACACTGAAGCTTTCTTT.

V and J are TRBV24-1 and TRBJ2-7, with D possibly matching TRBD2 (7 bases). V was shortened by 10 bases and J by 7 bases, with 16 bases between the two germline ends. Per the germline V gene, CDR1 is KGHDR and CDR2 is SFDVKD. This CDR3 is built from 12 residues. The CDR3 is CATQGRDREQYF. The CDR3 DNA is TGTGCCACGCAGGGGAGGGATCGGGAGCAGTACTTC.

This clonotype was seen a handful of times. V is TRBV15 and J is TRBJ2-4; 10 nucleotides match TRBD2. The CDR3 sequence is 16 residues long. The trim removed 1 base at V and 0 bases at J, leaving 0 bases unmatched. Germline values: CDR1 LNHNV, CDR2 YYDKDF (reference sequence). The CDR3 protein is CATSRGLAGAKNIQYF. CDR3 sequence (DNA): TGTGCCACCAGCAGAGGACTAGCGGGAGCCAAAAACATTCAGTACTTC. Combining the CDR3 with reference TRBV15 and TRBJ2-4 gives the whole variable domain DAMVIQNPRYQVTQFGKPVTLSCSQTLNHNVMYWYQQKSSQAPKLLFHYYDKDFNNEADTPDNFQSRRPNTSFCFLDIRSPGLGDTAMYLCATSRGLAGAKNIQYFGAGTRLSVL.

The genes are TRBV6-1 and TRBJ2-3; no definite D call. The V and J ends lost 4 bases and 3 bases respectively, with 11 bases between them. The CDR3 spans 14 residues. Germline V lookup: CDR1 MNHNS, CDR2 SASEGT. The CDR3: CASSGQRSTDTQYF. For the CDR3, the DNA is TGTGCCAGCAGTGGGCAGAGATCAACAGATACGCAGTATTTT.

The table lists this clonotype with a few counts. CDR3 sequence reads: CSAQDRVFGNTIYF. CDR3 DNA sequence: TGCAGTGCCCAAGACAGGGTTTTTGGAAACACCATATATTTT. The chain couples TRBV20-1 to TRBJ1-3; 7 bases line up with TRBD1. Germline values: CDR1 DFQATT, CDR2 SNEGSKA (reference sequence). The ends lost 6 bases at V and 3 bases at J; junction bases unmatched: 8. This CDR3 is built from 14 residues.

The CDR3 region is CASSTAENQPQHF. CDR3 DNA sequence: TGTGCCAGCTCGACAGCGGAAAATCAGCCCCAGCATTTT. The chain has TRBV12-3 or TRBV12-4 and TRBJ1-5; D may be TRBD1 (5 bases). This CDR3 spans 13 amino acids. The V gene lost 8 bases and the J gene lost 4 bases, with 12 bases spanning the gap.

The V gene is TRBV18, the J gene TRBJ2-5; 9 nucleotides align to TRBD2. Germline V gene data show CDR1 as KGHSH and CDR2 as LQKENI. Germline trimming cut 3 bases from V and 4 bases from J; bases unmatched to any gene: 15. The CDR3 has 18 residues. In DNA form, the CDR3 reads TGTGCCAGCTCACCGGGACGAGCGGGGGGAAATATCGGAGAGACCCAGTACTTC. This translates into CASSPGRAGGNIGETQYF.

The chain carries TRBV10-3 and TRBJ2-7; possible D gene TRBD1, 6 bases. CDR3 length: 14 amino acids. The V and J ends lost 2 bases and 7 bases respectively, with 15 bases between them. Germline lookup yields CDR1 ENHRY and CDR2 SYGVKD. DNA for the CDR3: TGTGCCATCAGTGAGCGCCCCCAGGGGCCGGAGCAGTACTTC. It is translated as CAISERPQGPEQYF.

This clonotype was observed a few times. V usage is TRBV5-5 and J usage is TRBJ2-5; TRBD1 matches 9 bases. V shed 4 bases, J shed 6 bases, and the junction held 13 bases outside the gene matches. Germline-derived CDR1 and CDR2 are SGHKS and YYEKEE (reference sequence). The CDR3 is made up of 16 amino acids. DNA for the CDR3: TGTGCCAGCAGCGTAAACCCGGGACAGGGTCTTAAGACCCAGTACTTC. Amino acid sequence: CASSVNPGQGLKTQYF.

This clonotype was observed a handful of times. J is TRBJ2-1 and V is TRBV19; D uncertain. Germline assignment: CDR1 LNHDA and CDR2 SQIVND (reference sequence). Trimming cost V 6 bases and J 2 bases, with 5 bases left between them. The CDR3 is made up of 12 amino acids. Here the CDR3 reads CASSGAYNEQFF. CDR3 bases: TGTGCCAGTAGCGGCGCCTACAATGAGCAGTTCTTC.

The chain employs TRBV5-1 and TRBJ2-1; D is uncertain. Trimming left V 0 bases short and J 2 bases short, with 6 bases between. The CDR3 runs to 14 residues. The germline gives CDR1 SGHRS, CDR2 YFSETQ. CDR3 coding DNA: TGCGCCAGCAGCTTGGACGGAGCCTACAATGAGCAGTTCTTC. Translation: CASSLDGAYNEQFF.

The chain links TRBV7-2 to TRBJ1-2, with a tentative D call TRBD1 (5 bases). V was clipped by 1 base and J by 4 bases, with 10 bases between them. The CDR3 totals 14 residues. Germline V gene lookup returns CDR1 SGHTA and CDR2 FQGNSA. The DNA of the CDR3 is TGTGCCAGCAGCTTAGTCGGCAGGGTCTATGGCTACACCTTC. It is translated as CASSLVGRVYGYTF.